Reported below is one T cell receptor beta chain. The CDR3 totals 16 residues. CDR1 is SGHAT and CDR2 is FQNNGV in the germline V gene. With V trimmed by 3 bases and J by 2 bases, 4 bases remained unmatched. This sample is part of a study of blood T cells in healthy people across ages. Primed by a sample-barcoded 5' primer and a J-beta primer mix, a second PCR proceeded for 7 to 11 cycles. TCRdb reprocessed the 5' RACE reads with MiXCR, giving one entry per CDR3 protein. Of approximately 1.5 million distinct CDR3 sequences in the sample, 30% to 35% were seen once. The sample consisted of blood. The receptor's source is a woman younger than 45 in good health. The chain employs TRBV11-2 and TRBJ2-2; 9 nucleotides agree with TRBD2. In nucleotides, the CDR3 is TGTGCCAGCAGCTTCCCTAGCGGGAAAAACACCGGGGAGCTGTTTTTT. Protein: CASSFPSGKNTGELFF.